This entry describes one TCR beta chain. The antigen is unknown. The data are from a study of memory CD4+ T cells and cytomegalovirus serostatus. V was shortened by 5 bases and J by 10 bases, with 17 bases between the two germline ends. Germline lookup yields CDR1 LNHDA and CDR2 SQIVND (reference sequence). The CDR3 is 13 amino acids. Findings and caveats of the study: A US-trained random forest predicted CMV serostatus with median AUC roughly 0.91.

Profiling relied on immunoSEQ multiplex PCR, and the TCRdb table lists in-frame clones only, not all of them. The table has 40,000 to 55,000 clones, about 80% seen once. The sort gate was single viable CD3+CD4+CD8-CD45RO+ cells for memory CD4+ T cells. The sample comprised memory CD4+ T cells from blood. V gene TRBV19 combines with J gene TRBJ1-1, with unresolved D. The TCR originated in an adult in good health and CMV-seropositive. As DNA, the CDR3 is TGTGCCAGTAGTTCAATAGGGCGACTGGGAGCTTTCTTT. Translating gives CASSSIGRLGAFF.